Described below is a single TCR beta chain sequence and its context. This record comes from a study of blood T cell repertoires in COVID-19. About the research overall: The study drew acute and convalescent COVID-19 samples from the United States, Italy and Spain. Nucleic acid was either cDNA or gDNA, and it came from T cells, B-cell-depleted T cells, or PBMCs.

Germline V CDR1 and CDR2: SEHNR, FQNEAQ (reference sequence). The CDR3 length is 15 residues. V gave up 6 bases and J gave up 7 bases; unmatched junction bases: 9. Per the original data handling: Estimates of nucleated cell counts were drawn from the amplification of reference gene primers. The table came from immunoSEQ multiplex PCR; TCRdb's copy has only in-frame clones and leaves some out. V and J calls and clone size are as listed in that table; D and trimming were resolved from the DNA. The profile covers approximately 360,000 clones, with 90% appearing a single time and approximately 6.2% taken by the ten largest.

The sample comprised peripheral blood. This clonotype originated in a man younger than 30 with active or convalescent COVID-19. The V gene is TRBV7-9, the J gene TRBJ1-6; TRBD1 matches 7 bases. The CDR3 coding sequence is TGTGCCAGCAGTCCCACCGGGACAGAGAATTCACCCCTCCACTTT. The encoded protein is CASSPTGTENSPLHF.